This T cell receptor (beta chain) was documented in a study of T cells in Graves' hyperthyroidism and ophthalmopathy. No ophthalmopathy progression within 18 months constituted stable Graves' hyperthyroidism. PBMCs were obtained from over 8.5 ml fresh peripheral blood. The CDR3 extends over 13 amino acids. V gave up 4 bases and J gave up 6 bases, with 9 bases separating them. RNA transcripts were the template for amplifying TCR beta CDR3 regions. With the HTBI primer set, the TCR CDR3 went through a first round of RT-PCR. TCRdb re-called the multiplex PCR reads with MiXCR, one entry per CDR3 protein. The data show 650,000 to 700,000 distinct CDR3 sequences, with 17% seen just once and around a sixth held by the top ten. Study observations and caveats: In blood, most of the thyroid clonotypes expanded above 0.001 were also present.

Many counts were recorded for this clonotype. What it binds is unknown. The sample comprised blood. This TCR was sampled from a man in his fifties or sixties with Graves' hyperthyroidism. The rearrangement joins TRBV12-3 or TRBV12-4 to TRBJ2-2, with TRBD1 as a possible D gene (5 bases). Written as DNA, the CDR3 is TGTGCCAGCAGTTGGTCAGGGCCCGGGGAGCTGTTTTTT. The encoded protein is CASSWSGPGELFF.